These 3 T cell receptor beta chains originate from one sample sequenced in a study of a mutant IDH1 vaccine in newly diagnosed glioma. Method: immunoSEQ multiplex PCR; TCRdb's copy keeps in-frame clones and lacks some. This table holds 40,000 to 45,000 clones, around 82% found once. As to time point: week 47, end of study. Vaccination used 300 ug of mutant IDH1 20-mer peptide per dose, with topical imiquimod. Their recognized antigens are unknown. Sequenced here: PBMCs, sampled from a glioma patient whose treatment included an IDH1 peptide vaccine. The receptors come from a man between 18 and 35 years old with glioma. Some clones in this sample may be carry-over from other donors' samples.

The V call is TRBV6-5, the J call TRBJ1-4; no clear D. The CDR3 is made up of 13 amino acids. V was shortened by 5 bases and J by 4 bases, with 8 bases between the two germline ends. Germline V gene lookup returns CDR1 MNHEY and CDR2 SVGAGI. The CDR3 DNA reads TGTGCCAGCAGTAGGGCCCTTAATGAAAAACTGTTTTTT. It yields the protein CASSRALNEKLFF.

The V gene is TRBV10-3, the J gene TRBJ1-2, with 7 bases fitting TRBD1. The CDR3 length is 13 residues. J was trimmed by 5 bases and V by 5 bases; bases with no gene match: 5. CDR1 is ENHRY and CDR2 is SYGVKD in the germline V gene. Here the CDR3 reads CAISRDSTYGYTF. The CDR3 bases are TGTGCCATCAGTCGGGACAGTACGTATGGCTACACCTTC.

This chain uses TRBV4-3 with TRBJ2-5; D uncertain. Per the germline V gene, CDR1 is LGHNA and CDR2 is YSLEER. Between the trimmed V and J ends, which lost 0 bases and 4 bases, there was a span of 15 bases. The CDR3 runs to 16 residues. In nucleotides, the CDR3 is TGCGCCAGCAGCCAAGATCCAACGGGTACGGGAGAGACCCAGTACTTC. Translating it yields CASSQDPTGTGETQYF.